This TCR beta chain was captured in a study of blood T cell repertoires in COVID-19 (dated by TCRdb to about 2020). Turning to the overall study: Collaborator samples came from the United States, Italy and Spain and covered acute and convalescent phases of COVID-19. The material from the prospective study consisted of cDNA or gDNA derived from T cells, B-cell-depleted T cells, or PBMCs. Subjects who had been exposed to COVID-19, were actively infected with it, or had recovered from it provided the deeply sampled blood TCRbeta repertoires that made up the dataset. A freely available public database, intended as a resource for researchers studying the immune response to SARS-CoV-2, is where the repertoires were released. The samples were drawn from the first 160 participants of the ongoing ImmuneRACE study and from 950 to 1,500 subjects provided by 6 global collaborators. A de-identified subject ID, COVID-19 status, age in years and sex were almost always included in the sample metadata. HLA class I and class II types, where available, came from metadata supplied by the sample provider rather than from assay-based typing. Summary of the overall study and its limitations: How much clinical and demographic metadata was included differed by source and by participant, and the metadata was provided uncurated.

A few counts support this clone. This clone's antigen is unknown. No much larger clone is present one base from it, and per-base qualities are unavailable. The collaborating institutions used their own protocols to collect whole blood in K2EDTA tubes. For TCRbeta analysis, collaborators shipped samples in one of three forms: frozen whole blood, isolated PBMCs, or DNA extracted from either of those sample types. TCRbeta CDR3 regions were amplified from genomic DNA by means of the immunoSEQ Assay, a bias-controlled multiplex PCR. The authors' pipeline ran thus. Nucleated cell counts per sample were estimated from amplification of reference gene primers within the assay. Sequence reads were collapsed and filtered to measure the absolute abundance of every unique TCRbeta CDR3 rearrangement. Productive Simpson clonality was computed per sample as the square root of Simpson's diversity index over productive rearrangements. TCRdb provides this immuneACCESS table in a form limited to in-frame rearrangements. Some clones are lacking; in checked studies, under half of them reflect an unresolved V gene, and why the rest are absent is not known. The V and J calls and clone size are taken from that table; D and trimming were inferred from the DNA. This sample comprises around 130,000 clones, 84% of them detected only once. The ten largest clones represent around 13% of the sample.

CDR1 and CDR2 (MNHNS, SASEGT) derive from the germline V gene. Clipping removes 3 bases from V and 0 bases from J, with 3 as the unmatched junction base count. The CDR3 sequence holds 16 residues, the cysteine and phenylalanine included. Only CDR3 DNA remains: 48 bases, in frame from the first base. The rearranged chain carries TRBV6-1 and TRBJ2-7; 12 bases in the middle match TRBD2. Sequences were obtained from peripheral blood. The TCR sequence derives from a human donor in a cohort sampled during active COVID-19. The sequenced DNA: TGTGCCAGCAGTGATGGACTAGCGGGAAGCTCCTACGAGCAGTACTTC. Translated, it gives CASSDGLAGSSYEQYF.